This T cell receptor beta chain was identified in a study of CD8 T cells in ankylosing spondylitis. A remark on this clonotype: Its antigen is not identified.

Deletions cut 2 bases from V and 4 bases from J, with 11 bases between. The CDR3 is 15 amino acids. Germline CDR1 is LNHNV and CDR2 is YYDKDF (reference sequence). TCRdb used MiXCR to reprocess the 5' RACE reads, holding one entry per CDR3 protein. The sample lists 130,000 or so distinct CDR3 sequences, roughly 18% occurring once. Findings of the study overall: Prior literature has documented some motif variants in synovial fluid and blood from reactive arthritis. In ankylosing spondylitis patients, matched synovial fluid reportedly showed significant enrichment of disease-linked clones. The study identified a TCR beta motif of under ten highly homologous variants that appeared characteristic of ankylosing spondylitis blood.

The rearrangement uses TRBV15 and TRBJ2-2, with D perhaps TRBD1 (6 bases). The receptor was isolated from a male donor with ankylosing spondylitis. Sequenced material: blood, either unsorted or a sorted T cell fraction (not recorded which). CDR3: CATSRPTGSTGELFF. The DNA of the CDR3 is TGTGCCACCAGCAGACCGACAGGTTCCACCGGGGAGCTGTTTTTT. The variable domain in full, with the rest retrieved from reference TRBV15 and TRBJ2-2, is DAMVIQNPRYQVTQFGKPVTLSCSQTLNHNVMYWYQQKSSQAPKLLFHYYDKDFNNEADTPDNFQSRRPNTSFCFLDIRSPGLGDTAMYLCATSRPTGSTGELFFGEGSRLTVL.